This TCR beta chain was sequenced for a study of blood T cell repertoires in COVID-19. Produced via immunoSEQ multiplex PCR; TCRdb's table is partial and in-frame only. The sample gives around 220,000 clones, 90% of which show up once; around 16% is in the top ten. Exposed participants came across a COVID-19 case within 2 weeks before study entry. V gave up 2 bases and J gave up 8 bases, with 13 bases separating them. The CDR3 loop spans 14 amino acids. CDR1 and CDR2 (germline): SEHNR, FQNEAQ (reference sequence). The clonotype originates from a young man who had been exposed to COVID-19. The sequenced sample consisted of PBMCs or T cells enriched from blood (not recorded which). V is TRBV7-9 and J is TRBJ2-1; no definite D call. DNA for the CDR3: TGTGCCAGCAGCTTACAGACGGAGAAGGATGAGCAGTTCTTC. Encoded protein: CASSLQTEKDEQFF.